The clone carrying this T cell receptor (beta chain) was detected ten times or more. Investigators prepared the TCR beta libraries by applying iRepertoire HTBI primers and Arm-PCR of CDR3 regions. From the multiplex PCR reads, TCRdb called clonotypes with MiXCR, one entry per CDR3 protein. The sample shows fewer than 350,000 distinct CDR3 sequences, more than 15% of them seen only once. These data come from a study of regulatory T cells in long-lasting Graves disease. Time point denoted: newly diagnosed GD, antithyroid drugs for less than 3 months. PBMCs were the source of the RNA used for TCR sequencing. The source of this sequence is a female donor with Graves disease. The input for sequencing was peripheral blood mononuclear cells (PBMCs), taken at new diagnosis, from a patient treated with antithyroid drugs.

For the CDR3, the DNA is TGTGCCACGGGGAAGGCCGGAATCTCCAGCACAGATACGCAGTATTTT. Translated: CATGKAGISSTDTQYF. This sequence joins TRBV10-3 and TRBJ2-3; D is perhaps TRBD2 (5 bases). This CDR3 region has 16 residues. Trimming shortened V by 10 bases and J by 0 bases, and 20 bases separated the two germline ends. The V gene's germline CDR1 is ENHRY and CDR2 SYGVKD.